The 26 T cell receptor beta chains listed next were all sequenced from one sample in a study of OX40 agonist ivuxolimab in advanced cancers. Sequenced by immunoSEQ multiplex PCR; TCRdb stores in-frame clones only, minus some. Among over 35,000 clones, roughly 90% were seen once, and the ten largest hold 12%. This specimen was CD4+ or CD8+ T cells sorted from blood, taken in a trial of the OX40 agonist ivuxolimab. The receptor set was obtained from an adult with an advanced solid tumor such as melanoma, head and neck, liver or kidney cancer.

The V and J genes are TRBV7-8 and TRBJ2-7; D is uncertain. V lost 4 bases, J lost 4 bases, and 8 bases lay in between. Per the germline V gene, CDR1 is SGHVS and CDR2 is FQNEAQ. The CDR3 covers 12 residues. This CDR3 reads CASSYTVYEQYF. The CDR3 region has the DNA TGTGCCAGCAGCTATACAGTATACGAGCAGTACTTC.

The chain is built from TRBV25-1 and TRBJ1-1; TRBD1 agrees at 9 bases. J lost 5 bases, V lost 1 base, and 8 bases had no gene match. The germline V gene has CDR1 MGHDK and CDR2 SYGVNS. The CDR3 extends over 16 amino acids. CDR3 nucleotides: TGTGCCAGCAGTGAATCTCCGGGACAGGGAGGTACTGAAGCTTTCTTT. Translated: CASSESPGQGGTEAFF. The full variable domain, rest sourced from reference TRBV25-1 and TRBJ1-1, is EADIYQTPRYLVIGTGKKITLECSQTMGHDKMYWYQQDPGMELHLIHYSYGVNSTEKGDLSSESTVSRIRTEHFPLTLESARPSHTSQYLCASSESPGQGGTEAFFGQGTRLTVV.

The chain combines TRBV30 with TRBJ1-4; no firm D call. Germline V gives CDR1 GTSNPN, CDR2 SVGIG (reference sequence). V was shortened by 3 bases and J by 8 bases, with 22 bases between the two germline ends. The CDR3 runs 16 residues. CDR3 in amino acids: CAWSQPSDWPLEKLFF. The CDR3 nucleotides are TGTGCCTGGAGCCAGCCTTCGGACTGGCCCTTAGAAAAACTGTTTTTT.

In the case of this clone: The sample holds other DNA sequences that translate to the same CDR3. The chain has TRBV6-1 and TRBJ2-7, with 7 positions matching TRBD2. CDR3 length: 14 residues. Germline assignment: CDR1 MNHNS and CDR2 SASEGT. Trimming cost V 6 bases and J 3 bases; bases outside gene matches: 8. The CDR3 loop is CASSPRLADYEQYF. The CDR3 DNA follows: TGTGCCAGCAGCCCACGGCTAGCGGACTACGAGCAGTACTTC.

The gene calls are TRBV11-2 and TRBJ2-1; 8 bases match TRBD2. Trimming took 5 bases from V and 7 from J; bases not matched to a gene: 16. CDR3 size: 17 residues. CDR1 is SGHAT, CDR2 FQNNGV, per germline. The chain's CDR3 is CASSLLSGRGADNEQFF. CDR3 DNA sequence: TGTGCCAGCAGCCTCTTGAGCGGGCGGGGGGCCGATAATGAGCAGTTCTTC.

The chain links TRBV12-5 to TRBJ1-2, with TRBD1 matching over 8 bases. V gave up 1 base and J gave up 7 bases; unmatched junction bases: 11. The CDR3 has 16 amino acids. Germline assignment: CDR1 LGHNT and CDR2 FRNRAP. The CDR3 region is CASGLALPQGASGYTF. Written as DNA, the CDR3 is TGTGCTAGTGGTTTGGCCTTACCCCAGGGGGCGAGTGGCTACACCTTC.

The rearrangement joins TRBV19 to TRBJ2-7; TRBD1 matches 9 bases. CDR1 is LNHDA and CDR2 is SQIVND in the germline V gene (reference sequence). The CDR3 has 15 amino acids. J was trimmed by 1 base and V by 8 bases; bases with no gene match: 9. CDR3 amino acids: CASDPGTGWSYEQYF. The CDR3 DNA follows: TGTGCCAGTGATCCCGGGACAGGGTGGTCCTACGAGCAGTACTTC.

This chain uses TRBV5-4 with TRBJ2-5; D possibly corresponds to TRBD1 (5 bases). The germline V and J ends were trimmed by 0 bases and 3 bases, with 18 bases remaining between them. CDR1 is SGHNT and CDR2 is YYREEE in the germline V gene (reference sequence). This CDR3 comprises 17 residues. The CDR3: CASSLGQSLTSKETQYF. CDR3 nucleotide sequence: TGTGCCAGCAGCTTGGGACAGTCGCTCACTTCGAAAGAGACCCAGTACTTC.

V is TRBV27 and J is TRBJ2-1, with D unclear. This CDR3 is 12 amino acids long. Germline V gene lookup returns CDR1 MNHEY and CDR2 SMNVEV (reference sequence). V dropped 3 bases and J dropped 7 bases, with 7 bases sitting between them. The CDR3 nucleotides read TGTGCCAGCAGTTTGTTAGGGAATGAGCAGTTCTTC. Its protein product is CASSLLGNEQFF.

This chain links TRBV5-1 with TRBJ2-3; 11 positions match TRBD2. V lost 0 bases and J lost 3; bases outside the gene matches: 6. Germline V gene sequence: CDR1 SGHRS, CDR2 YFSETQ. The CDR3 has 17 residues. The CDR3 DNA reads TGCGCCAGCAGCTTGGTGGCTAGCGGGGGGTCGACAGATACGCAGTATTTT. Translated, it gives CASSLVASGGSTDTQYF.

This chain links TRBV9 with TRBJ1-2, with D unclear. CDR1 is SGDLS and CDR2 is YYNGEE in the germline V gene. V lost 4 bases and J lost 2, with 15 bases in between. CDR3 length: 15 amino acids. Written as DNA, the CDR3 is TGTGCCAGCAGCAACGGGCCGGGCAGGAACTATGGCTACACCTTC. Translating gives CASSNGPGRNYGYTF.

DNA for the CDR3: TGTGCCCGGCGGGGAGGTGACACCTACGAGCAGTACTTC. It is translated as CARRGGDTYEQYF. The V gene is TRBV2, the J gene TRBJ2-7; D is perhaps TRBD2 (6 bases). The CDR3 runs to 13 residues. In germline, CDR1 is SNHLY, CDR2 FYNNEI. V lost 11 bases, J lost 2 bases, and 16 bases lay in between. Together with reference TRBV2 and TRBJ2-7, the CDR3 gives the full variable domain: EPEVTQTPSHQVTQMGQEVILRCVPISNHLYFYWYRQILGQKVEFLVSFYNNEISEKSEIFDDQFSVERPDGSNFTLKIRSTKLEDSAMYFCARRGGDTYEQYFGPGTRLTVT.

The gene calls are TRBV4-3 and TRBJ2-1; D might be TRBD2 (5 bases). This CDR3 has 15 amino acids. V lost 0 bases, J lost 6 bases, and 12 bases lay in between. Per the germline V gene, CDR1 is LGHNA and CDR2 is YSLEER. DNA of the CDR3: TGCGCCAGCAGCCAAGATCGGACTTTTGGCAATGAGCAGTTCTTC. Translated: CASSQDRTFGNEQFF.

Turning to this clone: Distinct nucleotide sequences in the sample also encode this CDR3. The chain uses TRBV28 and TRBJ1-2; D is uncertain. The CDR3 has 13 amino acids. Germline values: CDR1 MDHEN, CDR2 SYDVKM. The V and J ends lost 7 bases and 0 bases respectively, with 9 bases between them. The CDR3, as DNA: TGTGCCAGCAAGGAGGCAGCTAACTATGGCTACACCTTC. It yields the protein CASKEAANYGYTF.

The CDR3 DNA follows: TGTGCCAGCAGCGTAAGTTCCACCGGGGAGCTGTTTTTT. Encoded protein: CASSVSSTGELFF. The chain couples TRBV9 to TRBJ2-2; D not resolved. CDR3 length: 13 residues. The germline V gene has CDR1 SGDLS and CDR2 YYNGEE. V lost 1 base to trimming and J lost 4 bases, with 5 bases between them.

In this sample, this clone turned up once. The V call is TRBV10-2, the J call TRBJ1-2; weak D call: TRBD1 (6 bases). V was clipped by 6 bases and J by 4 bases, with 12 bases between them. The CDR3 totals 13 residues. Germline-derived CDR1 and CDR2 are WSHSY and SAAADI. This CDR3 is CASRVDRFYGYTF. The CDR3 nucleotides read TGCGCCAGCAGGGTGGACAGATTCTATGGCTACACCTTC.

CDR3 residues: CASSLARGPLETQYF. CDR3 nucleotides: TGTGCCAGCAGCTTAGCTCGGGGGCCCCTGGAGACGCAGTATTTT. The chain recombines TRBV7-2 with TRBJ2-3, with D perhaps TRBD1 or TRBD2 (6 bases each). The V end lost 0 bases, the J end lost 9 bases, and 16 bases lay between the germline ends. The CDR3 consists of 15 residues. CDR1 is SGHTA and CDR2 is FQGNSA in the germline V gene.

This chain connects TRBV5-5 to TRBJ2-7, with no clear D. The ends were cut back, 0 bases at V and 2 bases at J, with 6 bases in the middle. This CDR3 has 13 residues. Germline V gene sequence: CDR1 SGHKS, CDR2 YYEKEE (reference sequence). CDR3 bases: TGTGCCAGCAGCTTGGCTCAAACCTACGAGCAGTACTTC. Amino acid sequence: CASSLAQTYEQYF. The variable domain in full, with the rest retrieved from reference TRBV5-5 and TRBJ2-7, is DAGVTQSPTHLIKTRGQQVTLRCSPISGHKSVSWYQQVLGQGPQFIFQYYEKEERGRGNFPDRFSARQFPNYSSELNVNALLLGDSALYLCASSLAQTYEQYFGPGTRLTVT.

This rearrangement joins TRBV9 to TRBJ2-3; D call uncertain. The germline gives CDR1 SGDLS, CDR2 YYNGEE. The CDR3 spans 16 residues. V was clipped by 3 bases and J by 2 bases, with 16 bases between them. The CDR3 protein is CASSGLLGVHTDTQYF. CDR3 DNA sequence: TGTGCCAGCAGCGGCCTCCTGGGCGTACACACAGATACGCAGTATTTT.

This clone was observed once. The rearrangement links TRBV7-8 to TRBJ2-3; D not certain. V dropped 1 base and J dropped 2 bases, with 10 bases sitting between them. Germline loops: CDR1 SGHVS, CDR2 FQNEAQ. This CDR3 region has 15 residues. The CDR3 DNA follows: TGTGCCAGCAGCTTAGAGTACCAGATCACAGATACGCAGTATTTT. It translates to CASSLEYQITDTQYF.

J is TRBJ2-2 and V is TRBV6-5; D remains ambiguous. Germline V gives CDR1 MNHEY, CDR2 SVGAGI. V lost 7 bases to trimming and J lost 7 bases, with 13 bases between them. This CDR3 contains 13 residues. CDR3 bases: TGTGCCAGCACCCCGTGGGCAGGCGGGGAGCTGTTTTTT. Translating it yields CASTPWAGGELFF.

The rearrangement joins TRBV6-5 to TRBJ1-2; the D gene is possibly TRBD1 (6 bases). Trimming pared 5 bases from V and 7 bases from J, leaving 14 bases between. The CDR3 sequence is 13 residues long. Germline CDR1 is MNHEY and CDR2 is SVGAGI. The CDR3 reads CASSRDTNRGYTF. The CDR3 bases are TGTGCCAGCAGTCGGGACACAAATCGTGGCTACACCTTC.

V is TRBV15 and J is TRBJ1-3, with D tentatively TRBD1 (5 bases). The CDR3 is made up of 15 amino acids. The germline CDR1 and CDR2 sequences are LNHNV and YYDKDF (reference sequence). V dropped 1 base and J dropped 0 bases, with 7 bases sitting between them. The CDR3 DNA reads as TGTGCCACCAGCAGAGCCAGGGTCTCTGGAAACACCATATATTTT. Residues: CATSRARVSGNTIYF.

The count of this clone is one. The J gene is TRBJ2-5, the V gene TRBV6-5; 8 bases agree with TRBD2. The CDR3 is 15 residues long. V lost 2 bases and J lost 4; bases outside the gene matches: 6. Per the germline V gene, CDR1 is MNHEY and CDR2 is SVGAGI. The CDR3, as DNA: TGTGCCAGCAGTTACCCGGGACTAGGAGGAGAGACCCAGTACTTC. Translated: CASSYPGLGGETQYF.

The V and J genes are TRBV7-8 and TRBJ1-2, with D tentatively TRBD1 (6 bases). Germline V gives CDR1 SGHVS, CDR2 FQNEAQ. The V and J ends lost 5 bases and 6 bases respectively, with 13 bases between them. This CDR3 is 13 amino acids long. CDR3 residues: CASSKQGFDGYTF. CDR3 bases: TGTGCCAGCAGCAAACAGGGTTTCGATGGCTACACCTTC.

CDR3 loop: CASSLSTGGDYGYTF. The CDR3 DNA reads TGCGCCAGCAGCCTATCGACCGGCGGGGACTATGGCTACACCTTC. V and J are TRBV4-1 and TRBJ1-2, with unresolved D. V was trimmed by 4 bases and J by 3 bases, leaving 15 bases between them. CDR1 is MGHRA and CDR2 is YSYEKL in the germline V gene. The CDR3 covers 15 residues.